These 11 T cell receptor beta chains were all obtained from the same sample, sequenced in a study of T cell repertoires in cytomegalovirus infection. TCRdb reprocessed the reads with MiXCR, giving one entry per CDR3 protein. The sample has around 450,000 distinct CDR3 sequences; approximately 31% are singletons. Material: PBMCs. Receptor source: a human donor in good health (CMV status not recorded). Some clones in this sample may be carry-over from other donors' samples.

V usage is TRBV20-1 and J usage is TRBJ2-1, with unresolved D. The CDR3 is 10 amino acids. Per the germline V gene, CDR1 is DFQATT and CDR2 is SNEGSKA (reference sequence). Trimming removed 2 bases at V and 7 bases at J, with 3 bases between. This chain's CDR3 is CSARLNEQFF. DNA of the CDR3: TGCAGTGCTAGACTTAATGAGCAGTTCTTC.

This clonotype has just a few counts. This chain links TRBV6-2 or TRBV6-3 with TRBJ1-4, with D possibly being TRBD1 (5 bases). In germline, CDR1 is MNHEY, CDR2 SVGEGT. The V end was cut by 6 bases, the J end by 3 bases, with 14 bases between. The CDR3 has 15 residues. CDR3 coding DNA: TGTGCCAGCAGCAACGCCGGGGGTGCTAATGAAAAACTGTTTTTT. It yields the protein CASSNAGGANEKLFF.

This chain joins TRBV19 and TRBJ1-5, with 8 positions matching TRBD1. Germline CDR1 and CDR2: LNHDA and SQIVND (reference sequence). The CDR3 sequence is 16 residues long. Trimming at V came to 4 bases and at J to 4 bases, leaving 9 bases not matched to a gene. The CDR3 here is CASSKYGQGLNQPQHF. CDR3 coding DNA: TGTGCCAGTAGTAAGTACGGACAGGGCCTGAATCAGCCCCAGCATTTT.

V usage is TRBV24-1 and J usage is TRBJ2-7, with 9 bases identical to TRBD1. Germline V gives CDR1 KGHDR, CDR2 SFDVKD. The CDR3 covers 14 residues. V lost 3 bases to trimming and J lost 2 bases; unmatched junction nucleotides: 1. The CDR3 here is CATSDGTGPYEQYF. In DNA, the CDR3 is TGTGCCACCAGTGATGGGACAGGGCCCTACGAGCAGTACTTC.

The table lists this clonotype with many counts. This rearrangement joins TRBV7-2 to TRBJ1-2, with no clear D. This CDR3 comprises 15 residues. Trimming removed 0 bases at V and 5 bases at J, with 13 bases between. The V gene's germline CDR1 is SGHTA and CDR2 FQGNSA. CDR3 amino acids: CASSLATEYLYGYTF. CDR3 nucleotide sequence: TGTGCCAGCAGCTTAGCTACAGAGTATTTGTATGGCTACACCTTC.

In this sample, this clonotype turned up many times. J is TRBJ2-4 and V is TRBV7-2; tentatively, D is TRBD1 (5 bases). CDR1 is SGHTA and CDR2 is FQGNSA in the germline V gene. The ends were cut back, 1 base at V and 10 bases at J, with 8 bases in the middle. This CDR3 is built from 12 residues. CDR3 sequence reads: CASSLERGIQYF. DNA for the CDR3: TGTGCCAGCAGCTTAGAAAGGGGTATTCAGTACTTC.

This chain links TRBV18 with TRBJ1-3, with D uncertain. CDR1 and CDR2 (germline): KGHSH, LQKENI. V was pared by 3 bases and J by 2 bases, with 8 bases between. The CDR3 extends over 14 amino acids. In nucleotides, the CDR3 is TGTGCCAGCTCACCGGGAGGCACTGGAAACACCATATATTTT. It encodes CASSPGGTGNTIYF.

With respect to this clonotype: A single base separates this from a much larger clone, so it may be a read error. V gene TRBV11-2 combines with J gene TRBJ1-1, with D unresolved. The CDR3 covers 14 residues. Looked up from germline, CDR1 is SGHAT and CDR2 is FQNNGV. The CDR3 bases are TGTGCCAGCAGCTTAATAGGGCCGAACACTGGAGCTTTCTTT. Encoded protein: CASSLIGPNTGAFF.

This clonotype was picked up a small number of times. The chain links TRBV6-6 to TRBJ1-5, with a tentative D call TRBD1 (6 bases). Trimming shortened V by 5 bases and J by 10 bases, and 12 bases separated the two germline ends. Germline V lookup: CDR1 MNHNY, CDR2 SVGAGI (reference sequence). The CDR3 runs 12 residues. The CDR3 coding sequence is TGTGCCAGCAGTGGGACACAGGGTCCCCAGCATTTT. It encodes CASSGTQGPQHF.

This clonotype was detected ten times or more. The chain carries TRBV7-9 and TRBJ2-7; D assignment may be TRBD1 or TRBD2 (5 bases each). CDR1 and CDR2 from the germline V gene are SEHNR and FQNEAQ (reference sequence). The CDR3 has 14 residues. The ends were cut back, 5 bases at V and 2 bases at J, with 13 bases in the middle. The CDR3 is CASSPGTATYEQYF. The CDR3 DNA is TGTGCCAGCAGCCCCGGGACGGCGACCTACGAGCAGTACTTC.

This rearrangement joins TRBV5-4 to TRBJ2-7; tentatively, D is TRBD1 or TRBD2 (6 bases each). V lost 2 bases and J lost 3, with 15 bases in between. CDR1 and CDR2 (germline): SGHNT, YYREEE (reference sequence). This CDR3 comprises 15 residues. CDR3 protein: CASSFSGGGRYEQYF. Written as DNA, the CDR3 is TGTGCCAGCAGCTTCTCGGGTGGGGGGCGCTACGAGCAGTACTTC.